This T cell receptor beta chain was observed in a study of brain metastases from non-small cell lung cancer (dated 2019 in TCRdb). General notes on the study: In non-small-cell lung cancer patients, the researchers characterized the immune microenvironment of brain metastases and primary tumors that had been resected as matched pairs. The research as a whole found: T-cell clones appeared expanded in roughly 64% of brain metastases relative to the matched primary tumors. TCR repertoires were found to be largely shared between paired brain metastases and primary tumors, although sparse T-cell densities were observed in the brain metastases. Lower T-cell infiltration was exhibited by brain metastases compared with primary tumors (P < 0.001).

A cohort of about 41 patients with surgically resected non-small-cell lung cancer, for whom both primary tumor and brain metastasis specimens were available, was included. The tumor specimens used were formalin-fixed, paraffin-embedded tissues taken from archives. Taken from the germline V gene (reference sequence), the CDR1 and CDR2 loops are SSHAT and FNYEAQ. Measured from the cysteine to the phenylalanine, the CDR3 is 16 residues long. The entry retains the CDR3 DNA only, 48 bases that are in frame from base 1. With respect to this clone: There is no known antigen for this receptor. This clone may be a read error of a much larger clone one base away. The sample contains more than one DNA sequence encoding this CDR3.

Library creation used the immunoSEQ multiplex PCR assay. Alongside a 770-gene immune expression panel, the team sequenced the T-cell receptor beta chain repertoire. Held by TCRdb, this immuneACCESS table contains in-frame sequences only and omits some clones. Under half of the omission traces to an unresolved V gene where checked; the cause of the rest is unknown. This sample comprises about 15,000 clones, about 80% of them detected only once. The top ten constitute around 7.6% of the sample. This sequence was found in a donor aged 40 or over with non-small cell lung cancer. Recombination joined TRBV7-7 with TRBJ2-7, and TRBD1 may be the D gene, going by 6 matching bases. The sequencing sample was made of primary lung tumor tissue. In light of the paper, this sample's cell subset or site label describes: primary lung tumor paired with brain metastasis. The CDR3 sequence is CASRQIKQTGHYEQYF. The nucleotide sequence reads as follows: TGTGCCAGCAGACAAATTAAGCAGACAGGCCACTACGAGCAATACTTC.